The TCR beta chain described here comes from a study of CD4 T cells in relation to SARS-CoV-2 and coronaviruses. Findings and caveats of the study: Around two thirds of donors had memory CD4+ clonotypes crossrecognizing SARS-CoV-2 and common cold coronavirus spike. This crossreactivity analysis covered spike protein alone, no other viral proteins.

Deep TCR-beta sequencing used DNA from uncultured naive and memory CD4+ T cells. Clones were sequenced by immunoSEQ multiplex PCR, and TCRdb holds only the in-frame ones, with some missing. The sample carries tens of thousands of clones, roughly 85% recorded once. As regards this clone: The antigen is unknown.

CD4 enrichment then naive enrichment separated naive from memory CD4+ cells. Sequenced input: memory CD4+ T cells from PBMCs. This TCR was recovered from an adult with COVID-19.

The chain's CDR3 is CASSFLDSGNTIYF. The CDR3 coding sequence is TGTGCCAGCAGTTTTCTGGACTCTGGAAACACCATATATTTT. This sequence joins TRBV28 and TRBJ1-3, with no clear D. The V and J ends lost 3 bases and 0 bases respectively, with 6 bases between them. Germline V gene sequence: CDR1 MDHEN, CDR2 SYDVKM. The CDR3 spans 14 residues. The variable domain in full, with the rest retrieved from reference TRBV28 and TRBJ1-3, is DVKVTQSSRYLVKRTGEKVFLECVQDMDHENMFWYRQDPGLGLRLIYFSYDVKMKEKGDIPEGYSVSREKKERFSLILESASTNQTSMYLCASSFLDSGNTIYFGEGSWLTVV.